This passage covers 32 T cell receptor beta chains from one sample sequenced in a study of shared clonotypes between healthy human individuals. Profiling relied on immunoSEQ multiplex PCR, and the TCRdb table lists in-frame clones only, not all of them. The sample lists over a million clones; around 97% were seen once. The sample comprised naive CD4+ T cells sorted from blood. The subset here: CD45RA+ positively selected. Receptor source: a man aged 25-45 years in good health.

V usage is TRBV5-4 and J usage is TRBJ2-7; 7 bases are shared with TRBD2. The CDR3 totals 15 residues. Germline V gives CDR1 SGHNT, CDR2 YYREEE (reference sequence). Trimming took 3 bases from V and 4 from J; bases not matched to a gene: 10. The CDR3 sequence: CASSSSGTQDYEQYF. In DNA form, the CDR3 reads TGTGCCAGCAGCTCGAGCGGGACTCAGGATTACGAGCAGTACTTC. Full variable domain (remainder filled in from reference TRBV5-4 and TRBJ2-7): ETGVTQSPTHLIKTRGQQVTLRCSSQSGHNTVSWYQQALGQGPQFIFQYYREEENGRGNFPPRFSGLQFPNYSSELNVNALELDDSALYLCASSSSGTQDYEQYFGPGTRLTVT.

This rearrangement joins TRBV2 to TRBJ2-5; D is unresolved. The germline V and J ends were trimmed by 4 bases and 5 bases, with 11 bases remaining between them. Germline loops: CDR1 SNHLY, CDR2 FYNNEI. The CDR3 has 13 amino acids. The CDR3 nucleotides read TGTGCCAGCAGTGGTCAAGGTACGGAGACCCAGTACTTC. This gives the protein CASSGQGTETQYF.

J is TRBJ2-2 and V is TRBV11-2, with D perhaps being TRBD1 or TRBD2 (5 bases each). V lost 5 bases to trimming and J lost 0 bases, with 13 bases between them. The CDR3 covers 16 residues. Germline V gene lookup returns CDR1 SGHAT and CDR2 FQNNGV. The DNA of the CDR3 is TGTGCCAGCAGCAGCGAGGGACGGGCGAACACCGGGGAGCTGTTTTTT. Translating gives CASSSEGRANTGELFF.

The sample holds one count of this clone. The rearrangement links TRBV19 to TRBJ2-2; D might be TRBD2 (6 bases). Per germline, CDR1 LNHDA and CDR2 SQIVND (reference sequence). V was trimmed by 10 bases and J by 3 bases, leaving 15 bases between them. This CDR3 has 14 amino acids. The chain's CDR3 is CATQGLGDTGELFF. The CDR3 region has the DNA TGTGCCACGCAGGGACTGGGTGACACCGGGGAGCTGTTTTTT.

The J gene is TRBJ1-1, the V gene TRBV11-2; 9 bases are a match to TRBD1. This CDR3 contains 15 residues. Germline trimming cut 3 bases from V and 4 bases from J; bases unmatched to any gene: 6. CDR1 and CDR2 (germline): SGHAT, FQNNGV. The CDR3 sequence: CASSLGQGFLTEAFF. For the CDR3, the DNA is TGTGCCAGCAGCTTGGGACAGGGTTTTCTCACTGAAGCTTTCTTT.

As to this clone: The sample carries other DNA sequences with the same CDR3. The V gene is TRBV9, the J gene TRBJ2-1, with TRBD2 matching 8 bases. The CDR3 is made up of 15 amino acids. The V and J ends lost 2 bases and 1 base, in that order; junction bases with no gene match: 2. Germline CDR1 is SGDLS and CDR2 is YYNGEE. Here the CDR3 reads CASSVSGSSYNEQFF. CDR3 bases: TGTGCCAGCAGCGTGAGCGGGAGTTCCTACAATGAGCAGTTCTTC.

J is TRBJ1-3 and V is TRBV9, with D maybe TRBD1 (6 bases). V was pared by 5 bases and J by 0 bases, with 21 bases between. This CDR3 spans 18 amino acids. Germline V gene data show CDR1 as SGDLS and CDR2 as YYNGEE. Here the CDR3 reads CASSRDNWMPFSGNTIYF. In DNA form, the CDR3 reads TGTGCCAGCAGTCGGGACAACTGGATGCCCTTCTCTGGAAACACCATATATTTT.

This chain links TRBV19 with TRBJ1-2; 12 bases match TRBD1. Unmatched junction bases numbered 4, after V lost 9 bases and J lost 8 bases. This CDR3 has 12 residues. CDR1 and CDR2 (germline): LNHDA, SQIVND (reference sequence). DNA for the CDR3: TGTGCCAGCACGGGACAGGGGGCCGGCTACACCTTC. Protein: CASTGQGAGYTF.

This chain links TRBV7-2 with TRBJ2-7, with TRBD2 identical over 8 bases. V was clipped by 4 bases and J by 5 bases; unmatched bases: 16. CDR1 is SGHTA and CDR2 is FQGNSA in the germline V gene. CDR3 length: 17 residues. CDR3 in amino acids: CASSYHWEAGGVDEQYF. CDR3 coding DNA: TGTGCCAGCAGCTACCATTGGGAGGCGGGGGGTGTGGACGAGCAGTACTTC.

The chain is built from TRBV27 and TRBJ2-2; TRBD2 aligns across 9 bases. The V gene's germline CDR1 is MNHEY and CDR2 SMNVEV (reference sequence). The CDR3 is 16 amino acids. Trimming at V came to 0 bases and at J to 6 bases, leaving 5 bases not matched to a gene. This CDR3 is CASSLSRVAGAGELFF. DNA of the CDR3: TGTGCCAGCAGTTTATCGCGGGTAGCGGGAGCCGGGGAGCTGTTTTTT.

V usage is TRBV9 and J usage is TRBJ2-3; D is uncertain. Germline CDR1 SGDLS, CDR2 YYNGEE. The V end was cut by 0 bases, the J end by 1 base, with 12 bases between. The CDR3 is made up of 16 amino acids. The CDR3 nucleotides are TGTGCCAGCAGCGTAGGCCGCCCTCGGGGCACAGATACGCAGTATTTT. Translated, it gives CASSVGRPRGTDTQYF. The whole variable domain, remainder taken from reference TRBV9 and TRBJ2-3, is DSGVTQTPKHLITATGQRVTLRCSPRSGDLSVYWYQQSLDQGLQFLIQYYNGEERAKGNILERFSAQQFPDLHSELNLSSLELGDSALYFCASSVGRPRGTDTQYFGPGTRLTVL.

This chain links TRBV11-2 with TRBJ2-2; no clear D. V lost 7 bases and J lost 1, with 10 bases in between. This CDR3 has 14 residues. CDR1 is SGHAT and CDR2 is FQNNGV in the germline V gene. CDR3 bases: TGTGCCAGCACCCCCCCTCTGAACACCGGGGAGCTGTTTTTT. Translated, it gives CASTPPLNTGELFF.

This rearrangement joins TRBV27 to TRBJ2-5; possible D gene TRBD1, 5 bases. The CDR3 consists of 13 residues. Trimming removed 3 bases from V and 6 bases from J, with 11 bases in between. CDR1 MNHEY and CDR2 SMNVEV come from the germline V gene (reference sequence). CDR3: CASSFQGQKTQYF. CDR3 DNA: TGTGCCAGCAGTTTCCAGGGTCAGAAGACCCAGTACTTC.

The chain uses TRBV7-8 and TRBJ2-7; D gene unclear. Germline-derived CDR1 and CDR2 are SGHVS and FQNEAQ. The V and J ends lost 5 bases and 2 bases respectively, with 13 bases between them. CDR3 length: 14 amino acids. The CDR3 sequence: CASSPMIRAYEQYF. CDR3 DNA: TGTGCCAGCAGCCCCATGATCCGGGCCTACGAGCAGTACTTC. Full variable domain (remainder filled in from reference TRBV7-8 and TRBJ2-7): GAGVSQSPRYKVAKRGQDVALRCDPISGHVSLFWYQQALGQGPEFLTYFQNEAQLDKSGLPSDRFFAERPEGSVSTLKIQRTQQEDSAVYLCASSPMIRAYEQYFGPGTRLTVT.

J is TRBJ2-5 and V is TRBV2, with TRBD2 matching over 8 bases. CDR1 and CDR2 (germline): SNHLY, FYNNEI. Losses at the gene ends were 6 bases for V and 2 bases for J; bases not matched to a gene: 17. The CDR3 has 18 residues. The CDR3 loop is CASRAGTGGMKFQETQYF. CDR3 DNA: TGTGCCAGCAGGGCGGGGACGGGAGGGATGAAGTTTCAAGAGACCCAGTACTTC.

This sequence joins TRBV6-5 and TRBJ2-5; D may be TRBD1 (5 bases). This CDR3 is built from 12 residues. V was clipped by 6 bases and J by 7 bases, with 12 bases between them. Germline lookup yields CDR1 MNHEY and CDR2 SVGAGI. The CDR3 sequence: CASRQTTGTQYF. The CDR3 DNA sequence: TGTGCCAGCAGACAAACAACAGGGACCCAGTACTTC.

V usage is TRBV27 and J usage is TRBJ2-7; D remains ambiguous. V lost 2 bases to trimming and J lost 7 bases, with 15 bases between them. The CDR3 contains 14 residues. Germline V gives CDR1 MNHEY, CDR2 SMNVEV (reference sequence). CDR3 sequence: CASSLSSVPGEQYF. CDR3 DNA: TGTGCCAGCAGTTTAAGTTCTGTCCCTGGTGAGCAGTACTTC.

The V gene is TRBV19, the J gene TRBJ1-5, with no clear D. CDR3 length: 17 amino acids. V gave up 8 bases and J gave up 4 bases, with 24 bases separating them. Germline V gene sequence: CDR1 LNHDA, CDR2 SQIVND (reference sequence). CDR3 sequence: CASSRYGPLQPNQPQHF. CDR3 nucleotide sequence: TGTGCCAGTTCTCGTTACGGGCCCCTTCAGCCAAATCAGCCCCAGCATTTT.

Turning to this clone: The sample holds other DNA sequences that translate to the same CDR3. In DNA, the CDR3 is TGCGCCAGCAGCTTGGGAGTGGGTGGCGAGCAGTACTTC. Amino acids: CASSLGVGGEQYF. V usage is TRBV5-1 and J usage is TRBJ2-7; D is uncertain. The CDR3 is made up of 13 amino acids. Germline CDR1 SGHRS, CDR2 YFSETQ. The germline V and J ends were trimmed by 0 bases and 6 bases, with 10 bases remaining between them.

This clone was detected once. The CDR3 DNA sequence: TGTGCCAGCTCACCACCTCCCGGGACAGGGTCGTATGGCTACACCTTC. This gives the protein CASSPPPGTGSYGYTF. The chain recombines TRBV18 with TRBJ1-2; 9 positions match TRBD1. The germline gives CDR1 KGHSH, CDR2 LQKENI. CDR3 length equals 16 residues. V lost 0 bases to trimming and J lost 5 bases; unmatched junction nucleotides: 7.

This clone appeared a single time. The chain carries TRBV14 and TRBJ2-1; 11 nucleotides agree with TRBD2. The CDR3 extends over 16 amino acids. Per the germline V gene, CDR1 is SGHDN and CDR2 is FVKESK. After removal of 8 bases from V and 3 bases from J, the junction contained 9 bases not matched to a gene. DNA of the CDR3: TGTGCCAGCGCCTTCTACGGGACTAGCGGCTACAATGAGCAGTTCTTC. Its protein product is CASAFYGTSGYNEQFF.

V gene TRBV6-5 combines with J gene TRBJ1-1, with D unresolved. The CDR3 is 12 residues long. The germline V gene encodes CDR1 MNHEY and CDR2 SVGAGI. Trimming removed 8 bases from V and 0 bases from J, with 7 bases in between. The CDR3 DNA reads as TGTGCCAGCGGACGACTGAACACTGAAGCTTTCTTT. It codes for CASGRLNTEAFF.

V and J are TRBV7-6 and TRBJ2-7; tentative D call: TRBD2 (6 bases). The V gene lost 3 bases and the J gene lost 6 bases, with 12 bases spanning the gap. Germline loops: CDR1 SGHVS, CDR2 FNYEAQ. The CDR3 runs to 13 residues. The DNA of the CDR3 is TGTGCCAGCAGCTTCTCGGGAGCGGGCGAGCAGTACTTC. It specifies CASSFSGAGEQYF.

This chain uses TRBV5-6 with TRBJ2-1, with D uncertain. This CDR3 has 13 residues. The germline CDR1 and CDR2 sequences are SGHDT and YYEEEE. V dropped 2 bases and J dropped 6 bases, with 9 bases sitting between them. The CDR3 DNA reads as TGTGCCAGCAGCTTTATCGAGGCCAATGAGCAGTTCTTC. Translated: CASSFIEANEQFF.

CDR3 region: CATSRRTDNNEQFF. As DNA, the CDR3 is TGTGCCACCAGCAGAAGGACAGATAACAATGAGCAGTTCTTC. The genes are TRBV15 and TRBJ2-1, with D tentatively TRBD1 (6 bases). The CDR3 covers 14 residues. The germline CDR1 and CDR2 sequences are LNHNV and YYDKDF (reference sequence). Trimming removed 2 bases at V and 5 bases at J, with 10 bases between.

The table lists this clone with a count of one. The chain is built from TRBV7-9 and TRBJ1-1; 12 bases map to TRBD1. The CDR3 totals 16 residues. Germline CDR1 and CDR2: SEHNR and FQNEAQ (reference sequence). Trimming cost V 5 bases and J 7 bases; bases outside gene matches: 11. In nucleotides, the CDR3 is TGTGCCAGCAGCAAGGGGACAGGGGGCGAGGTTCTTGAAGCTTTCTTT. Its protein is CASSKGTGGEVLEAFF.

This chain joins TRBV18 and TRBJ2-7; possible D gene TRBD2, 5 bases. V was shortened by 1 base and J by 0 bases, with 16 bases between the two germline ends. Per germline, CDR1 KGHSH and CDR2 LQKENI. This CDR3 spans 17 amino acids. CDR3 sequence reads: CASSPLPGGSSSYEQYF. The DNA for the CDR3 is TGTGCCAGCTCACCACTTCCTGGCGGGTCGAGCTCCTACGAGCAGTACTTC.

The chain carries TRBV6-5 and TRBJ2-1; D remains ambiguous. Per germline, CDR1 MNHEY and CDR2 SVGAGI. Trimming shortened V by 0 bases and J by 14 bases, and 23 bases separated the two germline ends. The length of the CDR3 is 16 residues. CDR3 sequence reads: CASSYSFDLLQHRKFF. The CDR3 DNA is TGTGCCAGCAGTTACTCTTTTGATCTCCTCCAACATAGGAAGTTCTTC.

This sequence joins TRBV5-4 and TRBJ1-3; D possibly corresponds to TRBD1 (5 bases). This CDR3 comprises 14 residues. V lost 2 bases and J lost 0, with 6 bases in between. CDR1 SGHNT and CDR2 YYREEE come from the germline V gene (reference sequence). The CDR3 nucleotides read TGTGCCAGCAGCTTTACAGGCTCTGGAAACACCATATATTTT. Its translation is CASSFTGSGNTIYF.

V is TRBV15 and J is TRBJ2-7; 8 positions agree with TRBD2. Germline V CDR1 and CDR2: LNHNV, YYDKDF (reference sequence). This CDR3 has 15 amino acids. The V segment lost 0 bases and the J segment 4 bases; nucleotides outside the gene matches: 5. This CDR3 is CATSREPSGRYEQYF. CDR3 bases: TGTGCCACCAGCAGAGAGCCAAGCGGGAGATACGAGCAGTACTTC.

This chain links TRBV25-1 with TRBJ2-1; D gene ambiguous. CDR1 and CDR2 from the germline V gene are MGHDK and SYGVNS. V was clipped by 3 bases and J by 12 bases, with 12 bases between them. The CDR3 consists of 12 residues. The CDR3 reads CASSDPPPWQFF. CDR3 coding DNA: TGTGCCAGCAGTGACCCTCCACCCTGGCAGTTCTTC.

The chain employs TRBV25-1 and TRBJ2-1, with D possibly called TRBD1 or TRBD2 (5 bases each). The germline V and J ends were trimmed by 3 bases and 0 bases, with 15 bases remaining between them. The CDR3 is made up of 17 amino acids. The germline gives CDR1 MGHDK, CDR2 SYGVNS. The CDR3 sequence is CASSDRERKSSYNEQFF. The CDR3 DNA is TGTGCCAGCAGTGACAGGGAGCGAAAGAGCTCCTACAATGAGCAGTTCTTC.